Listed below are T cell receptor beta chains from one sample, sequenced in a study of T-cell memory formation after mild COVID-19. Each CDR3 protein is one row after TCRdb ran MiXCR on the 5' RACE reads. The repertoire holds tens of thousands of distinct CDR3 sequences, with 5% to 7% as singletons. Sequencing was performed on PBMCs or a T cell subset sorted from them (not recorded which). These TCRs come from an adult who had mild COVID-19 (a few samples of this study predate the infection). Cell type and time point are not known. CDR3s include the opening cysteine and the closing phenylalanine or tryptophan. The order of the fields is CDR3 protein, CDR3 DNA, V gene, D gene, clone size, J gene. D genes are given only for firm matches. Some rows have no size entry. The others give once, few or many, or a class for an expanded clone.

CASSLDRVYYGYTF TGTGCCAGCAGCTTAGACAGGGTTTACTATGGCTACACCTTC TRBV7-2 - many TRBJ1-2
CASSITGTGDMEGYTF TGTGCCAGTAGTATAACCGGGACAGGGGATATGGAGGGTTACACCTTC TRBV19 TRBD1 - TRBJ1-2
CASSLAGGPYNEQFF TGTGCCAGCAGCTTAGCGGGAGGTCCCTACAATGAGCAGTTCTTC TRBV12-3/TRBV12-4 TRBD2 many TRBJ2-1
CASSPSPHDYGYTF TGTGCCAGCAGCCCCTCCCCCCACGACTATGGCTACACCTTC TRBV7-3 - few TRBJ1-2
CASSQAGDQETQYF TGTGCCAGCAGCCAAGCGGGGGATCAAGAGACCCAGTACTTC TRBV3-1 - - TRBJ2-5
CASRGRVEQFF TGTGCCAGCAGGGGGAGGGTGGAGCAGTTCTTC TRBV7-2 TRBD2 medium-sized TRBJ2-1
CASSQVGRWTGELFF TGTGCCAGCAGCCAAGTTGGGAGGTGGACCGGGGAGCTGTTTTTT TRBV4-2 - - TRBJ2-2
CASCGRDRDTQYF TGTGCCAGCTGTGGACGGGACAGAGATACGCAGTATTTT TRBV19 TRBD1 few TRBJ2-3
CASSMGQGNYQPQHF TGTGCCAGCAGCATGGGACAGGGGAACTATCAGCCCCAGCATTTT TRBV5-5 TRBD1 few TRBJ1-5
CASSLRIAGGITDTQYF TGTGCCAGCAGCTTGCGAATCGCAGGGGGTATCACAGATACGCAGTATTTT TRBV5-5 TRBD1 many TRBJ2-3
CASSPQGALLSEAFF TGTGCCAGCAGTCCTCAGGGGGCCTTACTATCTGAAGCTTTCTTT TRBV6-4 TRBD1 - TRBJ1-1
CASSLGLAGGPQETQYF TGCGCCAGCAGCTTGGGGCTAGCGGGGGGGCCTCAAGAGACCCAGTACTTC TRBV5-1 TRBD2 few TRBJ2-5
CASSSWTSGRPVYEQFF TGTGCCAGCAGCTCCTGGACTAGCGGGAGGCCAGTTTATGAGCAGTTCTTC TRBV7-6 TRBD2 - TRBJ2-1
CASSLSQNYNEQFF TGTGCCAGCAGCTTGTCACAGAATTACAATGAGCAGTTCTTC TRBV5-4 - few TRBJ2-1
CASSPDRGRNTIYF TGTGCCAGCAGCCCCGACAGGGGTCGAAACACCATATATTTT TRBV6-6 TRBD1 - TRBJ1-3
CATSDQGAGYEQCF TGTGCCACCAGTGACCAGGGGGCTGGGTACGAGCAGTGCTTC TRBV24-1 TRBD1 once TRBJ2-7
CASSYPDRAKLAGRGTGELFF TGTGCCAGCAGTTACCCCGACAGGGCGAAACTAGCGGGACGTGGCACCGGGGAGCTGTTTTTT TRBV12-3/TRBV12-4 TRBD2 many TRBJ2-2
CASSPPGLAGSYTQYF TGTGCCAGCTCACCACCGGGGCTAGCGGGCTCATATACGCAGTATTTT TRBV18 TRBD2 - TRBJ2-3
CASSLLNAGETQYF TGTGCCAGCAGCTTACTCAACGCCGGGGAGACCCAGTACTTC TRBV7-9 - many TRBJ2-5
CASKTRYTDTQYF TGTGCCAGCAAGACTAGATACACAGATACGCAGTATTTT TRBV2 - few TRBJ2-3
CAGLVGATGELFF TGTGCCGGCCTAGTGGGGGCAACCGGGGAGCTGTTTTTT TRBV12-3/TRBV12-4 - - TRBJ2-2
CASSFGGGPNEQFF TGTGCCAGCAGTTTCGGGGGGGGGCCCAATGAGCAGTTCTTC TRBV12-3/TRBV12-4 TRBD2 many TRBJ2-1
CASSLDPTGGGYTF TGTGCCAGCAGCTTAGACCCGACAGGGGGTGGCTACACCTTC TRBV7-8 TRBD1 - TRBJ1-2
CAWSVGTANTEAFF TGTGCCTGGAGTGTAGGAACCGCGAACACTGAAGCTTTCTTT TRBV30 - few TRBJ1-1
CATSTYRDIHNEQFF TGTGCCACCAGCACATACCGGGACATACACAATGAGCAGTTCTTC TRBV15 - many TRBJ2-1
CASSLDLAGANEQFF TGTGCCAGCAGTTTAGATCTAGCGGGGGCCAATGAGCAGTTCTTC TRBV12-3/TRBV12-4 TRBD2 - TRBJ2-1
CASSFLPTDTQYF TGTGCCAGCAGTTTCCTCCCCACAGATACGCAGTATTTT TRBV2 - - TRBJ2-3
CAWSKGPQETQYF TGTGCCTGGAGCAAGGGCCCCCAAGAGACCCAGTACTTC TRBV30 - - TRBJ2-5
CASSYDRGITEAFF TGTGCCAGCAGCTATGACCGGGGGATCACTGAAGCTTTCTTT TRBV12-3/TRBV12-4 - - TRBJ1-1
CASSHDPYEQYF TGTGCCAGCAGCCACGACCCCTACGAGCAGTACTTC TRBV3-1 - many TRBJ2-7
CASSPLRSGGITEAFF TGTGCCAGCAGCCCACTACGTTCTGGGGGTATCACTGAAGCTTTCTTT TRBV9 - - TRBJ1-1
CASSTSWASYNEQFF TGTGCCAGCAGTACCTCTTGGGCTTCCTACAATGAGCAGTTCTTC TRBV7-2 - many TRBJ2-1
CASSYRALGSPLHF TGTGCCAGCAGCTACCGGGCTCTGGGGTCACCCCTCCACTTT TRBV5-4 - - TRBJ1-6